The 15 T cell receptor beta chains presented below share a single source sample, sequenced in a study of shared clonotypes between healthy human individuals. CD45RO-negative cells were positively selected for CCR7, leaving out terminally differentiated effector memory CD45RA+ cells. Assay: immunoSEQ multiplex PCR; the TCRdb copy retains only in-frame clones and omits some. The data show approximately 840,000 clones, with 90% to 98% seen just once and less than 0.3% held by the top ten. The specimen was naive CD8+ T cells sorted from blood. These receptors came from a man aged 25 to 40 in good health.

V gene TRBV7-2 combines with J gene TRBJ2-1; D is unresolved. The CDR3 is 13 residues long. Trimming left V 5 bases short and J 4 bases short, with 9 bases between. Per germline, CDR1 SGHTA and CDR2 FQGNSA. The CDR3 DNA reads as TGTGCCAGCAGCCTCGAGAATTACAATGAGCAGTTCTTC. Protein: CASSLENYNEQFF.

J is TRBJ2-5 and V is TRBV11-2; D remains unclear. The germline V and J ends were trimmed by 5 bases and 0 bases, with 19 bases remaining between them. The germline V gene encodes CDR1 SGHAT and CDR2 FQNNGV. This CDR3 is built from 17 residues. The CDR3 loop reads CASSTLLETLYQETQYF. The DNA of the CDR3 is TGTGCCAGCAGCACACTCTTGGAGACCCTGTACCAAGAGACCCAGTACTTC.

This clone appeared a single time. The V call is TRBV28, the J call TRBJ1-2; a weak D match, TRBD1 (6 bases). V was clipped by 6 bases and J by 3 bases, with 20 bases between them. The CDR3 runs to 16 residues. From germline, CDR1 is MDHEN and CDR2 SYDVKM. This CDR3 reads CASSQGTTTGDYGYTF. The CDR3 DNA is TGTGCCAGCAGCCAGGGGACTACGACGGGCGACTATGGCTACACCTTC.

This rearrangement joins TRBV15 to TRBJ2-1; D gene unclear. The CDR3 contains 13 residues. The germline CDR1 and CDR2 sequences are LNHNV and YYDKDF (reference sequence). V was clipped by 4 bases and J by 7 bases, with 11 bases between them. CDR3 amino acids: CATSTTRRNEQFF. The CDR3 bases are TGTGCCACCAGCACGACCAGAAGGAATGAGCAGTTCTTC.

This chain connects TRBV9 to TRBJ2-7; 7 nucleotides align to TRBD2. The CDR3 contains 18 residues. The ends lost 3 bases at V and 0 bases at J; junction bases unmatched: 15. Germline V gene lookup returns CDR1 SGDLS and CDR2 YYNGEE. The CDR3 DNA sequence: TGTGCCAGCAGCGGAGGGCGTGGGGCTAGCGGAAGCTCCTACGAGCAGTACTTC. As protein: CASSGGRGASGSSYEQYF.

The rearrangement uses TRBV6-5 and TRBJ2-7, with 9 bases lining up with TRBD1. In germline, CDR1 is MNHEY, CDR2 SVGAGI. Trimming removed 5 bases from V and 6 bases from J; junction bases left unmatched: 8. This CDR3 has 14 amino acids. The CDR3 loop reads CASSPRQGGAEQYF. The CDR3 nucleotides read TGTGCCAGCAGTCCCCGACAGGGGGGGGCCGAGCAGTACTTC.

The rearrangement uses TRBV11-1 and TRBJ2-7; D is unclear. The CDR3 has 13 residues. V dropped 3 bases and J dropped 2 bases, with 8 bases sitting between them. Germline V gene sequence: CDR1 SGHAT, CDR2 FQDESV (reference sequence). Here the CDR3 DNA reads TGTGCCAGCAGCTTGGGCGGACCCTACGAGCAGTACTTC. Amino acid sequence: CASSLGGPYEQYF.

The V call is TRBV15, the J call TRBJ2-1; 15 bases are shared with TRBD2. Germline V CDR1 and CDR2: LNHNV, YYDKDF (reference sequence). CDR3 length: 19 amino acids. After removal of 1 base from V and 8 bases from J, the junction contained 12 bases not matched to a gene. CDR3 loop: CATSRGTSGRAQRLYEQFF. For the CDR3, the DNA is TGTGCCACCAGCAGAGGGACTAGCGGGAGGGCCCAACGGCTCTATGAGCAGTTCTTC.

This clone was seen a handful of times. The V gene is TRBV7-9, the J gene TRBJ2-7; D is uncertain. The germline V and J ends were trimmed by 5 bases and 5 bases, with 16 bases remaining between them. Germline V gives CDR1 SEHNR, CDR2 FQNEAQ (reference sequence). The CDR3 is 14 amino acids. CDR3 region: CASSRPYEVHEQYF. The CDR3 bases are TGTGCCAGCAGCCGACCATACGAGGTCCACGAGCAGTACTTC.

This rearrangement joins TRBV28 to TRBJ2-1; 8 bases fit TRBD2. V trimming: 6 bases; J trimming: 2 bases; junction bases outside the gene matches: 18. Germline CDR1 reads MDHEN; CDR2 reads SYDVKM. The CDR3 length is 19 residues. CDR3 bases: TGTGCCAGCAGCCCCCTCCTGGGGGAGGGACTAGGAACCTACAATGAGCAGTTCTTC. It is translated as CASSPLLGEGLGTYNEQFF.

This clone occurred once. This chain uses TRBV5-1 with TRBJ1-1; TRBD1 agrees at 9 bases. The CDR3 covers 15 residues. Germline V gives CDR1 SGHRS, CDR2 YFSETQ. V was pared by 4 bases and J by 1 base, with 5 bases of the junction left unmatched. This chain's CDR3 is CASSPDRGRNTEAFF. Written as DNA, the CDR3 is TGCGCCAGCAGCCCGGACAGGGGACGGAACACTGAAGCTTTCTTT.

The gene calls are TRBV19 and TRBJ1-1; a possible D gene is TRBD1 (6 bases). The CDR3 is 14 residues long. In germline, CDR1 is LNHDA, CDR2 SQIVND (reference sequence). Trimming removed 6 bases at V and 4 bases at J, with 15 bases between. Written as DNA, the CDR3 is TGTGCCAGTAGAACACAGGGCCTTGGCACTGAAGCTTTCTTT. Its translation: CASRTQGLGTEAFF.

The V and J genes are TRBV9 and TRBJ1-4; no reliable D call. The CDR3 has 14 amino acids. With 3 bases removed from V and 6 bases from J, the gap between germline ends came to 12 bases. CDR1 SGDLS and CDR2 YYNGEE come from the germline V gene. CDR3 amino acids: CASSASLGDEKLFF. The CDR3 DNA reads TGTGCCAGCAGCGCTTCACTTGGGGATGAAAAACTGTTTTTT. Supplemented by reference TRBV9 and TRBJ1-4, the full variable domain reads DSGVTQTPKHLITATGQRVTLRCSPRSGDLSVYWYQQSLDQGLQFLIQYYNGEERAKGNILERFSAQQFPDLHSELNLSSLELGDSALYFCASSASLGDEKLFFGSGTQLSVL.

The J gene is TRBJ1-4, the V gene TRBV27; D is possibly TRBD1 (5 bases). The germline V gene has CDR1 MNHEY and CDR2 SMNVEV (reference sequence). V dropped 5 bases and J dropped 7 bases, with 20 bases sitting between them. CDR3 length: 16 amino acids. CDR3 coding DNA: TGTGCCAGCAGTCAGGAACCACCAGGGTACAGTGAAAAACTGTTTTTT. Translation: CASSQEPPGYSEKLFF.

This chain uses TRBV30 with TRBJ2-3; 9 bases agree with TRBD1. The CDR3 runs 14 residues. Trimming at V came to 2 bases and at J to 1 base, leaving 1 base not matched to a gene. CDR1 GTSNPN and CDR2 SVGIG come from the germline V gene (reference sequence). The CDR3 region has the DNA TGTGCCTGGAGTACAGGGGGCGGCACAGATACGCAGTATTTT. This codes for CAWSTGGGTDTQYF.